This T cell receptor (beta chain) was sequenced during a study of shared clonotypes between healthy human individuals. The germline V gene has CDR1 SGHNT and CDR2 YYREEE (reference sequence). The V gene lost 2 bases and the J gene lost 8 bases, with 10 bases spanning the gap. CDR3 size: 12 residues. Libraries were prepared by immunoSEQ multiplex PCR; TCRdb keeps only in-frame clonotypes and omits some of them. The sample has about 690,000 clones; about 90% are singletons. This clone was seen more than once but under ten times. The chain links TRBV5-4 to TRBJ1-2, with D tentatively TRBD1 (6 bases). Sequencing was done on a sample of memory CD8+ T cells from PBMCs. Subset given: CD45RO+ cells pooled with CCR7-negative TemRA cells. The receptor comes from a man between 18 and 29 years old in good health. Some clones in this sample may be carry-over from other donors' samples. CDR3 protein: CASSLKGDGYTF. The CDR3 bases are TGTGCCAGCAGCTTAAAGGGGGACGGCTACACCTTC.